Shown below are 24 T cell receptor beta chains from a single sample sequenced in a study of blood T cell repertoires in COVID-19. Using immunoSEQ multiplex PCR, the repertoire was profiled, and TCRdb retains in-frame clones only, with some absent. This table holds about 45,000 clones, about four fifths found once. What was sequenced was peripheral blood. The receptors shown here come from a human donor in a cohort sampled during active COVID-19.

This clone has more than one count but fewer than ten. The chain couples TRBV18 to TRBJ1-1; a weak D match, TRBD1 (6 bases). The CDR3 extends over 12 amino acids. From germline, CDR1 is KGHSH and CDR2 LQKENI. The V end was cut by 2 bases, the J end by 11 bases, with 12 bases between. The CDR3 sequence: CASSPDRTEAFF. The CDR3 nucleotides are TGTGCCAGCTCACCAGACAGGACGGAGGCTTTCTTT.

The gene calls are TRBV5-1 and TRBJ2-6; D unclear. This CDR3 contains 15 residues. Trimming took 5 bases from V and 2 from J, leaving 11 bases between them. Germline V CDR1 and CDR2: SGHRS, YFSETQ. CDR3: CASSSHETGANVLTF. The CDR3 DNA sequence: TGCGCCAGCAGTTCACACGAAACTGGGGCCAACGTCCTGACTTTC.

The J gene is TRBJ2-7, the V gene TRBV6-5; 11 bases agree with TRBD1. J lost 2 bases, V lost 8 bases, and 8 bases had no gene match. The CDR3 has 15 amino acids. From germline, CDR1 is MNHEY and CDR2 SVGAGI. CDR3 DNA sequence: TGTGCCAGCGCTTTAGGGACAGGGGGACCCTACGAGCAGTACTTC. Translation gives CASALGTGGPYEQYF.

The V gene is TRBV11-3, the J gene TRBJ2-2; D is perhaps TRBD1 (6 bases). Germline V gene data show CDR1 as SGHNT and CDR2 as YENEEA. The CDR3 runs 14 residues. V was shortened by 4 bases and J by 4 bases, with 10 bases between the two germline ends. The CDR3 sequence is CASSSNRATGELFF. The DNA of the CDR3 is TGTGCCAGCAGCTCGAACAGGGCCACCGGGGAGCTGTTTTTT.

The gene calls are TRBV18 and TRBJ1-5; D is possibly TRBD1 (5 bases). The CDR3 has 13 residues. V gave up 0 bases and J gave up 6 bases, with 6 bases separating them. CDR1 is KGHSH, CDR2 LQKENI, per germline. The CDR3 loop is CASSPPGGQPQHF. Written as DNA, the CDR3 is TGTGCCAGCTCACCACCGGGGGGTCAGCCCCAGCATTTT.

The chain has TRBV27 and TRBJ2-5; D possibly corresponds to TRBD2 (7 bases). V gave up 8 bases and J gave up 5 bases, with 18 bases separating them. Per the germline V gene, CDR1 is MNHEY and CDR2 is SMNVEV (reference sequence). This CDR3 region has 14 residues. The CDR3 reads CASSAGASLETQYF. The CDR3 DNA reads TGTGCCAGCTCCGCGGGGGCTTCCCTCGAGACCCAGTACTTC.

This chain connects TRBV11-2 to TRBJ2-2, with 9 bases lining up with TRBD1. The V gene end was trimmed by 6 bases and the J gene end by 7 bases; junction bases not matched to a gene: 3. Germline CDR1 SGHAT, CDR2 FQNNGV. The CDR3 covers 13 residues. CDR3 protein: CASSWTGDGELFF. The CDR3 DNA reads as TGTGCCAGCAGTTGGACAGGGGACGGGGAGCTGTTTTTT.

This clone appeared once. V is TRBV9 and J is TRBJ1-1, with a weak D call TRBD1 (5 bases). CDR1 and CDR2 (germline): SGDLS, YYNGEE. This CDR3 is built from 13 residues. Trimming stripped 5 bases from V and 3 bases from J, with 11 bases between. The CDR3 protein is CASSIQEDTEAFF. CDR3 coding DNA: TGTGCCAGCAGTATACAGGAAGACACTGAAGCTTTCTTT. Drawing the rest from reference TRBV9 and TRBJ1-1, the complete variable domain is DSGVTQTPKHLITATGQRVTLRCSPRSGDLSVYWYQQSLDQGLQFLIQYYNGEERAKGNILERFSAQQFPDLHSELNLSSLELGDSALYFCASSIQEDTEAFFGQGTRLTVV.

The rearrangement links TRBV11-2 to TRBJ1-3, with D maybe TRBD1 (6 bases). Between the trimmed V and J ends, which lost 4 bases and 11 bases, there was a span of 18 bases. Per germline, CDR1 SGHAT and CDR2 FQNNGV. The CDR3 is 14 residues long. CDR3 coding DNA: TGTGCCAGCAGCTCCTTTCTTAGAGCAGGGGCCATATATTTT. Amino acid sequence: CASSSFLRAGAIYF.

This clone has only a few counts. The CDR3 loop reads CASSSGLAGAAQYF. CDR3 sequence (DNA): TGTGCCAGCAGTTCAGGACTAGCGGGGGCGGCCCAGTACTTC. The chain couples TRBV6-5 to TRBJ2-5, with TRBD2 matching 13 bases. CDR3 length: 14 amino acids. The V gene's germline CDR1 is MNHEY and CDR2 SVGAGI. Germline trimming cut 4 bases from V and 9 bases from J; bases unmatched to any gene: 5.

The genes are TRBV19 and TRBJ2-5; D may be TRBD2 (6 bases). The CDR3 consists of 11 residues. Germline V lookup: CDR1 LNHDA, CDR2 SQIVND (reference sequence). V was clipped by 6 bases and J by 7 bases, with 9 bases between them. The CDR3 DNA follows: TGTGCCAGTAGCGTGGAGGGGACCCAGTACTTC. Translated, it gives CASSVEGTQYF.

The chain recombines TRBV11-2 with TRBJ1-6; no definite D call. The CDR3 is made up of 13 amino acids. Germline assignment: CDR1 SGHAT and CDR2 FQNNGV. V was pared by 5 bases and J by 4 bases, with 6 bases between. This CDR3 is CASSPGYNSPLHF. Written as DNA, the CDR3 is TGTGCCAGCAGCCCCGGTTATAATTCACCCCTCCACTTT.

The chain employs TRBV11-2 and TRBJ2-2, with D possibly matching TRBD2 (5 bases). The CDR3 is 13 residues long. Trimming left V 5 bases short and J 3 bases short, with 7 bases between. CDR1 is SGHAT, CDR2 FQNNGV, per germline. The CDR3 spells CASSPGDTGELFF. The CDR3 DNA reads as TGTGCCAGCAGCCCCGGGGACACCGGGGAGCTGTTTTTT.

V usage is TRBV29-1 and J usage is TRBJ2-7; maybe TRBD1 (6 bases). The CDR3 consists of 14 residues. Trimming took 6 bases from V and 6 from J, leaving 21 bases between them. CDR1 is SQVTM and CDR2 is ANQGSEA in the germline V gene. CDR3 bases: TGCAGCGTCTCTACAGGGCTCCACACAGTCGAGCAGTACTTC. Translated: CSVSTGLHTVEQYF.

Here the CDR3 DNA reads TGTGCCAGCAGCTTGGATGGAGGTCCCGAGCAGTACTTC. This encodes CASSLDGGPEQYF. The chain has TRBV5-5 and TRBJ2-7; the D gene is possibly TRBD2 (5 bases). The CDR3 runs to 13 residues. CDR1 and CDR2 from the germline V gene are SGHKS and YYEKEE (reference sequence). Trimming removed 0 bases at V and 6 bases at J, with 10 bases between.

This chain joins TRBV19 and TRBJ2-7; 9 positions agree with TRBD1. V trimming: 3 bases; J trimming: 5 bases; junction bases outside the gene matches: 5. Germline V gene sequence: CDR1 LNHDA, CDR2 SQIVND (reference sequence). This CDR3 region has 14 residues. CDR3: CASSMGTGFHEQYF. In DNA form, the CDR3 reads TGTGCCAGTAGTATGGGGACAGGGTTCCACGAGCAGTACTTC.

V and J are TRBV19 and TRBJ2-7, with TRBD2 identical over 12 bases. The germline CDR1 and CDR2 sequences are LNHDA and SQIVND (reference sequence). J gave up 3 bases and V 5 bases, and 8 bases lay outside the gene matches. The CDR3 totals 16 residues. The CDR3 here is CASSPTSSGGDYEQYF. In nucleotides, the CDR3 is TGTGCCAGTAGTCCAACATCTAGCGGGGGGGACTACGAGCAGTACTTC.

This chain joins TRBV28 and TRBJ1-2, with a tentative D call TRBD1 (6 bases). In germline, CDR1 is MDHEN, CDR2 SYDVKM. The CDR3 spans 13 residues. Trimming removed 1 base at V and 7 bases at J, with 10 bases between. The DNA for the CDR3 is TGTGCCAGCAGTTTATACAGGGTCGGTGGCTACACCTTC. Amino acids: CASSLYRVGGYTF.

This clone is a singleton in its sample. The J gene is TRBJ2-7, the V gene TRBV3-1 (or the pseudogene TRBV3-2), with 7 bases matching TRBD2. This CDR3 spans 15 amino acids. V dropped 1 base and J dropped 2; count of bases not matched to a gene: 5. Germline loops: CDR1 LGHDT, CDR2 YNNKEL (reference sequence). The CDR3 here is CASSQGYAGAYEQYF. Here the CDR3 DNA reads TGTGCCAGCAGCCAAGGATACGCGGGAGCCTACGAGCAGTACTTC.

This clone is a singleton in its sample. The gene calls are TRBV11-2 and TRBJ1-4; weak D call: TRBD1 (5 bases). CDR3 size: 14 residues. Germline V lookup: CDR1 SGHAT, CDR2 FQNNGV. V was pared by 3 bases and J by 7 bases, with 12 bases between. The chain's CDR3 is CASSLGHRSEKLFF. DNA of the CDR3: TGTGCCAGCAGCTTGGGTCACAGGAGTGAAAAACTGTTTTTT.

The rearrangement joins TRBV28 to TRBJ1-5, with a possible D match to TRBD1 (5 bases). Trimming shortened V by 6 bases and J by 5 bases, and 14 bases separated the two germline ends. From germline, CDR1 is MDHEN and CDR2 SYDVKM. The CDR3 has 14 amino acids. The DNA of the CDR3 is TGTGCCAGCAGCAAAGGACAAGGAGATCAGCCCCAGCATTTT. Encoded protein: CASSKGQGDQPQHF.

This clone showed up just once. The chain uses TRBV29-1 and TRBJ1-1; 7 bases line up with TRBD1. The CDR3 contains 11 residues. Germline V gene data show CDR1 as SQVTM and CDR2 as ANQGSEA. Unmatched junction bases numbered 3, after V lost 4 bases and J lost 7 bases. In DNA, the CDR3 is TGCAGCGTTGGGGGACAGAATGAAGCTTTCTTT. This sequence encodes CSVGGQNEAFF.

This clone appeared once. The CDR3 spells CASSERREQPQHF. CDR3 DNA sequence: TGTGCCAGCAGTGAGAGGAGGGAACAGCCCCAGCATTTT. This chain connects TRBV6-1 to TRBJ1-5; D gene uncertain. CDR3 length: 13 residues. Trimming stripped 3 bases from V and 7 bases from J, with 10 bases between. The germline CDR1 and CDR2 sequences are MNHNS and SASEGT.

This sequence joins TRBV6-5 and TRBJ2-7, with unresolved D. The CDR3 has 12 amino acids. The V gene lost 6 bases and the J gene lost 0 bases, with 6 bases spanning the gap. Germline loops: CDR1 MNHEY, CDR2 SVGAGI. CDR3 bases: TGTGCCAGCAGGCGCTTCTCCTACGAGCAGTACTTC. It encodes CASRRFSYEQYF.